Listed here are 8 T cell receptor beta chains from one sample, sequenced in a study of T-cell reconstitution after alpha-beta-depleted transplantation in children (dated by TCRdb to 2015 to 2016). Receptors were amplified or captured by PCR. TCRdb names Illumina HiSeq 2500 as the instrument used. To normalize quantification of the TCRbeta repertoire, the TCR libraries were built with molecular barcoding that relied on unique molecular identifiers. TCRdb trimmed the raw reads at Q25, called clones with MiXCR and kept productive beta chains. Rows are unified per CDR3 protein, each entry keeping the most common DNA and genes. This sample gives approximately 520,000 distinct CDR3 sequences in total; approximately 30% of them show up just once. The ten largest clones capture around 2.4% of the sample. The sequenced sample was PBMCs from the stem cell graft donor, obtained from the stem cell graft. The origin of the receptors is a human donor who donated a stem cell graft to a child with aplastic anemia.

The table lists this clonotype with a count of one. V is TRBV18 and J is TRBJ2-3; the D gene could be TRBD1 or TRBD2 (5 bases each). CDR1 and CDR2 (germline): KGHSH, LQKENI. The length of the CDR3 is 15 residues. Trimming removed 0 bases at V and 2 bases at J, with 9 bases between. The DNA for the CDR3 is TGTGCCAGCTCACCACCTTCCGGGGCCACAGATACGCAGTATTTT. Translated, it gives CASSPPSGATDTQYF.

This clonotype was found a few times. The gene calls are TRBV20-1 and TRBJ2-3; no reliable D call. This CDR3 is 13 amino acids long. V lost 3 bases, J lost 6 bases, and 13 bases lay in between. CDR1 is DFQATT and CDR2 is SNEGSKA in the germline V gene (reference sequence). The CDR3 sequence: CSASPGPGDTQYF. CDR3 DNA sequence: TGCAGTGCTAGTCCCGGGCCCGGCGATACGCAGTATTTT.

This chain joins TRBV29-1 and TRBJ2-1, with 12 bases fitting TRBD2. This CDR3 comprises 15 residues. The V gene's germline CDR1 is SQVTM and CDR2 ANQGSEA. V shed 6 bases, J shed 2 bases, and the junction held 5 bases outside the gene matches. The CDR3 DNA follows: TGCAGCGTGATACCTAGCGGGAGGGCCTACAATGAGCAGTTCTTC. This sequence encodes CSVIPSGRAYNEQFF.

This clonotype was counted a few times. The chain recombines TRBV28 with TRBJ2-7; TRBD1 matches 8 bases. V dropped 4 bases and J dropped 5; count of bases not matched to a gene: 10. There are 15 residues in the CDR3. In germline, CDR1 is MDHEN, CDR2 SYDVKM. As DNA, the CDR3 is TGTGCCAGCAGTTCCCCCGGGACAGGTGGAGACGAGCAGTACTTC. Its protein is CASSSPGTGGDEQYF.

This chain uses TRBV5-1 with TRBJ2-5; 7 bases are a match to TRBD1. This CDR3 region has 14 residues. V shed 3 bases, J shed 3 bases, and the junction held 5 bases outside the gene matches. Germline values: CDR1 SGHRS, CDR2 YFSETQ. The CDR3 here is CASSYRDSKETQYF. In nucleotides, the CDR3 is TGCGCCAGCAGCTACCGGGACAGCAAAGAGACCCAGTACTTC.

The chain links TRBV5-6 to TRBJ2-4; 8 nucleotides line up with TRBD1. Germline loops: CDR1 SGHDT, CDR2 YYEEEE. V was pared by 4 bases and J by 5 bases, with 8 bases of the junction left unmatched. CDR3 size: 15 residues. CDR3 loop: CASSPMGQAQNIQYF. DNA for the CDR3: TGTGCCAGCAGCCCCATGGGACAGGCCCAAAACATTCAGTACTTC.

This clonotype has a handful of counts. The CDR3 DNA follows: TGTGCTAGTGGTTTGGGACTAGCGGGAGGCGGGGACAATGAGCAGTTCTTC. Protein product: CASGLGLAGGGDNEQFF. The gene calls are TRBV12-5 and TRBJ2-1; 13 bases match TRBD2. V shed 1 base and J 5 bases; nucleotides not matched to a gene: 5. From germline, CDR1 is LGHNT and CDR2 FRNRAP. CDR3 length: 17 amino acids.

The CDR3 sequence: CASSLLATKTDTQYF. The CDR3 DNA sequence: TGTGCCAGCAGTTTGCTAGCAACTAAGACAGATACGCAGTATTTT. V usage is TRBV28 and J usage is TRBJ2-3, with D maybe TRBD2 (5 bases). This CDR3 has 15 residues. Germline V CDR1 and CDR2: MDHEN, SYDVKM. Trimming stripped 3 bases from V and 3 bases from J, with 13 bases between.